This TCR beta chain is drawn from a study of shared clonotypes between healthy human individuals. The study, taken as a whole, reports: Roughly 4.6% of naive CD4 clonotypes were common to a few donors.

CD45RO negativity and positive selection for CCR7 defined naive CD8 cells, a population that excluded terminally differentiated effector memory CD45RA+ cells. The germline gives CDR1 KGHSH, CDR2 LQKENI. The V and J ends lost 8 bases and 0 bases respectively, with 19 bases between them. CDR3 length: 16 amino acids. As concerns this clone: The antigen is unknown.

This table comes from immunoSEQ multiplex PCR, and its TCRdb copy is limited to in-frame clones, with some not included. In the table there are about 2.1 million clones, approximately 92% of which are singletons. This receptor was obtained from a man younger than 35 in good health. Some clones in this sample may be carry-over from other donors' samples. The genes are TRBV18 and TRBJ1-1; no firm D call. Material: naive CD8+ T cells from PBMCs. CDR3 residues: CASTLTLRGMNTEAFF. The DNA for the CDR3 is TGTGCCAGCACACTGACTCTCAGAGGAATGAACACTGAAGCTTTCTTT.